This T cell receptor (beta chain) was sequenced in a study of tumor-infiltrating lymphocytes in primary liver carcinoma. Taking about 17-32 mg of unsorted bulk tissue, the authors co-extracted RNA and DNA. About this clonotype itself: Here the CDR3 omits its conserved ending phenylalanine or tryptophan, so a read error is the likely source.

Starting material of 500 to 600 ng total RNA yielded TCR beta cDNA via a constant-region primer. It was through three nested multiplex PCR rounds of slightly modified ARM-PCR that TCR beta libraries arose. TCRdb re-analysed the multiplex PCR reads in MiXCR, keeping a single row per CDR3 protein. The sample records 70,000 to 85,000 distinct CDR3 sequences, over 55% being singletons. The sequenced material came from liver tumor tissue from sampling region 4. Subset meaning: tumor region T4, right-lateral pole. This TCR derives from a woman aged 55-75 years with primary liver carcinoma and hepatitis B virus infection.

The CDR3 region has the DNA TGCAGCTCCCTGGGAAGCAGGAGTTTCATGGGTGGGCAGTTCATC. Protein product: CSSLGSRSFMGGQFI. The gene calls are TRBV29-1 and TRBJ2-1, with D uncertain. Germline lookup yields CDR1 SQVTM and CDR2 ANQGSEA. Trimming pared 8 bases from V and 12 bases from J, leaving 29 bases between. CDR3 length: 15 amino acids.